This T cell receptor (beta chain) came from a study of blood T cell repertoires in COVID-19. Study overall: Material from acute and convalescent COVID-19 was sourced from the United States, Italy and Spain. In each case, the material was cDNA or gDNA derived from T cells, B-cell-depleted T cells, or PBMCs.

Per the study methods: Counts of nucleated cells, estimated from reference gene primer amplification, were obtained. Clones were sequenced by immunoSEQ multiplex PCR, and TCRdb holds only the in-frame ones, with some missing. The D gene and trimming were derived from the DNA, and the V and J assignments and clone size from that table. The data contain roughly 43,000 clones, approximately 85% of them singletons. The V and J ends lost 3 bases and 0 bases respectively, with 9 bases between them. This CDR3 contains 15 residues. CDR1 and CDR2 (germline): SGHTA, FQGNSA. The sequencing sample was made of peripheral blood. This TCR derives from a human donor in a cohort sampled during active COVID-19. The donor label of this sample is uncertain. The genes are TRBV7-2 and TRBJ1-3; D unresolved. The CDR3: CASSLRHSSGNTIYF. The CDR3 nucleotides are TGTGCCAGCAGCTTGAGACATAGCTCTGGAAACACCATATATTTT.